These 20 T cell receptor beta chains originate from one sample sequenced in a study of CD8 T cells in Susac syndrome. RNA, at about 0.45 to 1 ug, was reverse transcribed with random hexamers. TCRdb itself ran the immunoSEQ multiplex PCR reads through MiXCR, one entry per CDR3 protein. The repertoire holds about 120,000 distinct CDR3 sequences, roughly 94% seen once, with more than 0.25% in the top ten. Sequencing was performed on CD8+ T cells from PBMCs. These receptors all stem from a human donor with Susac syndrome.

The J gene is TRBJ1-1, the V gene TRBV12-3 or TRBV12-4; D is unresolved. The CDR3 runs to 12 residues. V gave up 8 bases and J gave up 8 bases, with 15 bases separating them. The CDR3 sequence: CASHAALGEAFF. CDR3 nucleotide sequence: TGTGCCAGCCACGCGGCACTAGGGGAAGCTTTCTTT.

The chain is built from TRBV20-1 and TRBJ2-5; 10 bases agree with TRBD2. The germline CDR1 and CDR2 sequences are DFQATT and SNEGSKA (reference sequence). The CDR3 extends over 16 amino acids. V was clipped by 0 bases and J by 5 bases; unmatched bases: 9. Written as DNA, the CDR3 is TGCAGTGCTAGAGACCTGGCAGCGGGGGGGTTGGAGACCCAGTACTTC. This encodes CSARDLAAGGLETQYF.

This clonotype was detected only once. V gene TRBV16 combines with J gene TRBJ1-5, with 10 bases fitting TRBD1. The length of the CDR3 is 17 residues. In germline, CDR1 is KGHSY, CDR2 FQNENV. V was pared by 4 bases and J by 0 bases, with 6 bases of the junction left unmatched. DNA of the CDR3: TGTGCCAGCAGCCTAACCGGGACAGGGGATAGCAATCAGCCCCAGCATTTT. Translation: CASSLTGTGDSNQPQHF.

This sequence joins TRBV19 and TRBJ1-5, with D possibly being TRBD1 (6 bases). This CDR3 has 14 amino acids. Trimming took off 7 bases at V and 2 bases at J, with 12 bases between the two ends. The germline CDR1 and CDR2 sequences are LNHDA and SQIVND (reference sequence). DNA for the CDR3: TGTGCCAGTACCCGGACAGCTGGCAATCAGCCCCAGCATTTT. Amino acids: CASTRTAGNQPQHF.

V gene TRBV30 combines with J gene TRBJ2-7, with D possibly TRBD1 on 5 matching bases. CDR1 is GTSNPN, CDR2 SVGIG, per germline (reference sequence). The CDR3 spans 13 residues. V dropped 0 bases and J dropped 0 bases, with 6 bases sitting between them. As DNA, the CDR3 is TGTGCCTGGAGTGTAGGGGACTCCTACGAGCAGTACTTC. Residues: CAWSVGDSYEQYF. Variable domain in full (rest from reference TRBV30 and TRBJ2-7): SQTIHQWPATLVQPVGSPLSLECTVEGTSNPNLYWYRQAAGRGLQLLFYSVGIGQISSEVPQNLSASRPQDRQFILSSKKLLLSDSGFYLCAWSVGDSYEQYFGPGTRLTVT.

J is TRBJ1-2 and V is TRBV9, with D maybe TRBD1 (5 bases). Deletions cut 3 bases from V and 5 bases from J, with 17 bases between. The CDR3 has 15 residues. Germline V gene sequence: CDR1 SGDLS, CDR2 YYNGEE. CDR3 residues: CASSATGTPGYGYTF. The DNA for the CDR3 is TGTGCCAGCAGCGCTACCGGGACTCCGGGATATGGCTACACCTTC.

The chain joins TRBV12-3 or TRBV12-4 to TRBJ1-1; 7 positions match TRBD1. This CDR3 is 16 amino acids long. With V trimmed by 3 bases and J by 3 bases, 10 bases remained unmatched. CDR3 region: CASSLAQGGSDTEAFF. CDR3 DNA: TGTGCCAGCAGTTTGGCGCAGGGGGGATCGGACACTGAAGCTTTCTTT.

The rearrangement uses TRBV4-1 and TRBJ1-2, with 9 positions matching TRBD1. Germline V gene lookup returns CDR1 MGHRA and CDR2 YSYEKL. V shed 2 bases and J 4 bases; nucleotides not matched to a gene: 5. This CDR3 has 15 amino acids. This CDR3 is CASSQYETGGYGYTF. CDR3 DNA sequence: TGCGCCAGCAGCCAATACGAGACAGGGGGCTATGGCTACACCTTC.

The J gene is TRBJ1-2, the V gene TRBV4-2; perhaps TRBD1 as D (5 bases). This CDR3 is 17 amino acids long. The germline V and J ends were trimmed by 1 base and 4 bases, with 19 bases remaining between them. Germline loops: CDR1 LGHNA, CDR2 YNFKEQ. The CDR3 DNA follows: TGTGCCAGCAGCCAAGCCCCCGGGGCAGCAAACACCTATGGCTACACCTTC. Translating gives CASSQAPGAANTYGYTF.

The V call is TRBV20-1, the J call TRBJ2-5, with 8 positions matching TRBD2. The CDR3 has 16 residues. From germline, CDR1 is DFQATT and CDR2 SNEGSKA (reference sequence). Germline trimming cut 1 base from V and 0 bases from J; bases unmatched to any gene: 7. The CDR3 loop is CSARAGLATYQETQYF. The CDR3 nucleotides are TGCAGTGCTAGAGCCGGACTAGCAACCTACCAAGAGACCCAGTACTTC.

This sequence joins TRBV20-1 and TRBJ2-7, with TRBD1 matching 8 bases. The germline V gene has CDR1 DFQATT and CDR2 SNEGSKA (reference sequence). This CDR3 comprises 15 residues. V was pared by 0 bases and J by 0 bases, with 4 bases of the junction left unmatched. CDR3 residues: CSARDQGQASYEQYF. CDR3 DNA: TGCAGTGCTAGAGATCAGGGACAGGCCTCCTACGAGCAGTACTTC.

V gene TRBV20-1 combines with J gene TRBJ2-1; no clear D gene. The CDR3 is made up of 13 amino acids. Germline V gene lookup returns CDR1 DFQATT and CDR2 SNEGSKA (reference sequence). The V and J ends lost 0 bases and 7 bases respectively, with 10 bases between them. CDR3 in DNA: TGCAGTGCTAGAGATCGGAATGCTAATGAGCAGTTCTTC. Amino acids: CSARDRNANEQFF.

The rearrangement links TRBV20-1 to TRBJ2-1; D tentatively reads TRBD1 or TRBD2 (5 bases each). Between the trimmed V and J ends, which lost 6 bases and 5 bases, there was a span of 14 bases. This CDR3 region has 13 residues. Germline CDR1 and CDR2: DFQATT and SNEGSKA (reference sequence). CDR3 region: CSAGALNHNEQFF. The CDR3, as DNA: TGCAGTGCCGGGGCCCTTAATCACAATGAGCAGTTCTTC.

The V gene is TRBV2, the J gene TRBJ2-7; D gene uncertain. V gave up 7 bases and J gave up 5 bases, with 6 bases separating them. This CDR3 comprises 10 residues. In germline, CDR1 is SNHLY, CDR2 FYNNEI. The CDR3 here is CASIADEQYF. CDR3 in DNA: TGTGCCAGCATTGCGGACGAGCAGTACTTC.

The rearrangement links TRBV14 to TRBJ2-5, with a weak D call TRBD1 (6 bases). V lost 1 base to trimming and J lost 6 bases, with 12 bases between them. The germline V gene has CDR1 SGHDN and CDR2 FVKESK. This CDR3 region has 14 residues. CDR3 in DNA: TGTGCCAGCAGCCAAGTCCAGGGGTTAAAGACCCAGTACTTC. Amino acids: CASSQVQGLKTQYF.

The chain is built from TRBV4-2 and TRBJ2-5; TRBD2 matches at 9 bases. Germline CDR1 and CDR2: LGHNA and YNFKEQ. Unmatched junction bases numbered 4, after V lost 0 bases and J lost 2 bases. The length of the CDR3 is 16 residues. CDR3 sequence reads: CASSQEWAGGQETQYF. CDR3 nucleotide sequence: TGTGCCAGCAGCCAAGAATGGGCGGGGGGGCAAGAGACCCAGTACTTC.

This chain uses TRBV27 with TRBJ1-4; perhaps TRBD1 as D (5 bases). Trimming cost V 4 bases and J 3 bases, with 9 bases left between them. Germline V CDR1 and CDR2: MNHEY, SMNVEV (reference sequence). The CDR3 runs 14 residues. As DNA, the CDR3 is TGTGCCAGCAGTTGGGGCGGCTCTAATGAAAAACTGTTTTTT. As protein: CASSWGGSNEKLFF.

The V and J genes are TRBV7-2 and TRBJ1-4; tentatively, D is TRBD1 (5 bases). CDR3 length: 17 residues. CDR1 is SGHTA and CDR2 is FQGNSA in the germline V gene. V was pared by 5 bases and J by 8 bases, with 24 bases between. CDR3 in DNA: TGTGCCAGCAGCCCCCACCCTCTCGGTTCTCCAGGGGAAAAACTGTTTTTT. It codes for CASSPHPLGSPGEKLFF.

This chain uses TRBV7-3 with TRBJ1-1; D may be TRBD1 (5 bases). This CDR3 comprises 15 residues. The ends were cut back, 0 bases at V and 5 bases at J, with 13 bases in the middle. Germline-derived CDR1 and CDR2 are SGHTA and FQGTGA. The CDR3 loop reads CASSLTLGGRTEAFF. CDR3 sequence (DNA): TGTGCCAGCAGCTTAACGCTGGGGGGTCGGACTGAAGCTTTCTTT.

The chain has TRBV6-5 and TRBJ2-7, with D uncertain. The ends were cut back, 0 bases at V and 3 bases at J, with 6 bases in the middle. The CDR3 length is 13 residues. Germline loops: CDR1 MNHEY, CDR2 SVGAGI. The CDR3 nucleotides are TGTGCCAGCAGTTACTCGAACAGCTACGAGCAGTACTTC. Amino acid sequence: CASSYSNSYEQYF.